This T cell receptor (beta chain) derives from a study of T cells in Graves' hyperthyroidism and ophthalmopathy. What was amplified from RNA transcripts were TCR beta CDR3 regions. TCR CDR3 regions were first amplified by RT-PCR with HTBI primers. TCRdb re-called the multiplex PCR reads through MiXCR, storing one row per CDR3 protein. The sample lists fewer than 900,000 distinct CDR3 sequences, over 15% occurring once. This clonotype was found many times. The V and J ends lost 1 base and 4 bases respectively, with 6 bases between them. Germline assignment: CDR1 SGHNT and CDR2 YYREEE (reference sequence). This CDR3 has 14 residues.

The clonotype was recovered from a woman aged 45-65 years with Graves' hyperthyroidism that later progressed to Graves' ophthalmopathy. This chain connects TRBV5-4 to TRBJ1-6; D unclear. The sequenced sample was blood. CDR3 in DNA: TGTGCCAGCAGCTTGTGGGGTTATAATTCACCCCTCCACTTT. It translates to CASSLWGYNSPLHF.